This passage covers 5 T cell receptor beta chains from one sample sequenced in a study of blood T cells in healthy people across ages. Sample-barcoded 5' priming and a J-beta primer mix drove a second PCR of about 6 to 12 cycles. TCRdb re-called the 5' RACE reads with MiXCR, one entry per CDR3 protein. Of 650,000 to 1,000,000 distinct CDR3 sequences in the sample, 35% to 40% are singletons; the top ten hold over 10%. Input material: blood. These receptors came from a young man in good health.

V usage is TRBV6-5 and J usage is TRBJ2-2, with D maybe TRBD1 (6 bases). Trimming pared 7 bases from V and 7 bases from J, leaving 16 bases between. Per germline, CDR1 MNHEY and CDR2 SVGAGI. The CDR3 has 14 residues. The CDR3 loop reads CASTTGHISGELFF. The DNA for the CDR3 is TGTGCCAGCACCACGGGACATATTAGCGGGGAGCTGTTTTTT.

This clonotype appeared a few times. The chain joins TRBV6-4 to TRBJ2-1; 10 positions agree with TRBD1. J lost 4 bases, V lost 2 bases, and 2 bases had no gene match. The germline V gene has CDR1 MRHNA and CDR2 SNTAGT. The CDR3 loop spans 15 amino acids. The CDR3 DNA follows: TGTGCCAGCAGTGACGGGACAGGGGAGTACAATGAGCAGTTCTTC. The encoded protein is CASSDGTGEYNEQFF.

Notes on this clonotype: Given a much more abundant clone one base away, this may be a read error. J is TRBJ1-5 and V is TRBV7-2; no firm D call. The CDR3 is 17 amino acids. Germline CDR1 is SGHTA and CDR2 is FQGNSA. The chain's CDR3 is CASSLGAGGSGNQPRHF. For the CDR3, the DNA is TGTGCCAGCAGCTTAGGTGCAGGAGGGTCGGGCAATCAGCCCCGGCATTTT.

CDR3 bases: TGTGCCAGCAGCGTGTGGGATAATAATTCACCCCTCCACTTT. This sequence encodes CASSVWDNNSPLHF. The chain recombines TRBV9 with TRBJ1-6, with unresolved D. Germline V gene sequence: CDR1 SGDLS, CDR2 YYNGEE. This CDR3 has 14 amino acids. V gave up 2 bases and J gave up 5 bases, with 8 bases separating them.

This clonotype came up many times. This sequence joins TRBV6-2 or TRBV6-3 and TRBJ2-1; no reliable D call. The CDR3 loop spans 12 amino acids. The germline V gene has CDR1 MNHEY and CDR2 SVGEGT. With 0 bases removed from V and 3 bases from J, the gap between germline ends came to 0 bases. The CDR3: CASSYSYNEQFF. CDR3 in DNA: TGTGCCAGCAGTTACTCCTACAATGAGCAGTTCTTC.